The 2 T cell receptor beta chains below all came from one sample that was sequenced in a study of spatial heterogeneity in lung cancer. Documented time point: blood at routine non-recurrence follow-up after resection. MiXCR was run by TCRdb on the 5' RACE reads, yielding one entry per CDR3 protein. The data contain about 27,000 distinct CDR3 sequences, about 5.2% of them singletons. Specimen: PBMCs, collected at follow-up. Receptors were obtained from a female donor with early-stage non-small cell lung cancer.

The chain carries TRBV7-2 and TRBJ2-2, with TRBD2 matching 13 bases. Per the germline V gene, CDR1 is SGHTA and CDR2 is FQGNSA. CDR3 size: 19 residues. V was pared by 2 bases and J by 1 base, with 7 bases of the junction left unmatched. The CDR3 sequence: CASSLPLGTSGKNTGELFF. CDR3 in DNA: TGTGCCAGCAGCTTACCCCTGGGGACTAGCGGGAAGAACACCGGGGAGCTGTTTTTT.

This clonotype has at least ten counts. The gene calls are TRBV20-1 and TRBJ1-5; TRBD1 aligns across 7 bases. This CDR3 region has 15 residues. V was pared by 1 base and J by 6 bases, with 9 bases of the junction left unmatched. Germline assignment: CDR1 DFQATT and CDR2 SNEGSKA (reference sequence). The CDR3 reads CSARAYDRVGQPQHF. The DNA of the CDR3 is TGCAGTGCTAGAGCTTATGACAGGGTTGGTCAGCCCCAGCATTTT.